These 25 T cell receptor beta chains came from one sample sequenced in a study of blood T cell repertoires in COVID-19. Assay: immunoSEQ multiplex PCR; the TCRdb copy retains only in-frame clones and omits some. The sample includes roughly 480,000 clones, 89% of them seen just once. The sample comprised peripheral blood. These receptors all come from a man aged 18 to 30 with COVID-19, enrolled during active disease.

A word on this clone: The germline gene is not matched at one end of the junction; a read error may be the cause. V gene TRBV28 combines with J gene TRBJ2-7; TRBD2 agrees at 7 bases. In germline, CDR1 is MDHEN, CDR2 SYDVKM. The CDR3 length is 11 residues. The CDR3: CATGTTWEQYF. In DNA form, the CDR3 reads TGCGCGACCGGGACTACCTGGGAGCAGTACTTC.

The V and J genes are TRBV2 and TRBJ2-7; 7 nucleotides agree with TRBD2. There are 12 residues in the CDR3. Germline V gene lookup returns CDR1 SNHLY and CDR2 FYNNEI. After removal of 7 bases from V and 3 bases from J, the junction contained 3 bases not matched to a gene. Here the CDR3 DNA reads TGTGCCAGCAACGGGGGGAACTACGAGCAGTACTTC. It encodes CASNGGNYEQYF.

The chain employs TRBV27 and TRBJ2-2, with 7 bases fitting TRBD2. Germline CDR1 reads MNHEY; CDR2 reads SMNVEV (reference sequence). This CDR3 has 13 residues. The trim removed 6 bases at V and 5 bases at J, leaving 3 bases unmatched. The CDR3 loop reads CASRAGVTGELFF. The CDR3 region has the DNA TGTGCCAGCAGGGCGGGAGTAACCGGGGAGCTGTTTTTT.

The chain uses TRBV12-5 and TRBJ2-2; D may be TRBD1 (6 bases). Germline CDR1 is LGHNT and CDR2 is FRNRAP. V gave up 0 bases and J gave up 6 bases, with 17 bases separating them. The CDR3 is made up of 17 amino acids. Here the CDR3 DNA reads TGTGCTAGTGGTTTGGTACGGACAGATACCCCACCCGGGGAGCTGTTTTTT. Its protein product is CASGLVRTDTPPGELFF. The variable domain in full, with the rest retrieved from reference TRBV12-5 and TRBJ2-2, is DARVTQTPRHKVTEMGQEVTMRCQPILGHNTVFWYRQTMMQGLELLAYFRNRAPLDDSGMPKDRFSAEMPDATLATLKIQPSEPRDSAVYFCASGLVRTDTPPGELFFGEGSRLTVL.

This rearrangement joins TRBV11-2 to TRBJ2-1; 7 bases match TRBD1. V shed 3 bases and J 0 bases; nucleotides not matched to a gene: 8. This CDR3 has 17 residues. Germline-derived CDR1 and CDR2 are SGHAT and FQNNGV. CDR3 protein: CASSFPDRASSYNEQFF. The CDR3 coding sequence is TGTGCCAGCAGCTTTCCAGACAGGGCGAGCTCCTACAATGAGCAGTTCTTC. The full variable domain, with the rest looked up from reference TRBV11-2 and TRBJ2-1, is EAGVAQSPRYKIIEKRQSVAFWCNPISGHATLYWYQQILGQGPKLLIQFQNNGVVDDSQLPKDRFSAERLKGVDSTLKIQPAKLEDSAVYLCASSFPDRASSYNEQFFGPGTRLTVL.

This chain joins TRBV11-2 and TRBJ2-7, with TRBD2 matching 11 bases. In germline, CDR1 is SGHAT, CDR2 FQNNGV. J lost 1 base, V lost 1 base, and 9 bases had no gene match. There are 18 residues in the CDR3. The CDR3 spells CASSLGTASGRTSYEQYF. The CDR3, as DNA: TGTGCCAGCAGCTTAGGGACCGCTAGCGGGAGGACTTCCTACGAGCAGTACTTC. The full variable domain, in which reference TRBV11-2 and TRBJ2-7 provide the parts outside the CDR3, is EAGVAQSPRYKIIEKRQSVAFWCNPISGHATLYWYQQILGQGPKLLIQFQNNGVVDDSQLPKDRFSAERLKGVDSTLKIQPAKLEDSAVYLCASSLGTASGRTSYEQYFGPGTRLTVT.

This chain links TRBV11-2 with TRBJ2-3; no firm D call. V lost 5 bases, J lost 0 bases, and 6 bases lay in between. Germline V gene lookup returns CDR1 SGHAT and CDR2 FQNNGV. The CDR3 has 13 residues. CDR3 coding DNA: TGTGCCAGCAGCCTGTATAGCACAGATACGCAGTATTTT. The encoded protein is CASSLYSTDTQYF.

This chain's CDR3 is CASREEKLGLNTGELFF. In DNA, the CDR3 is TGTGCCAGCCGCGAAGAGAAGTTAGGACTTAACACCGGGGAGCTGTTTTTT. The J gene is TRBJ2-2, the V gene TRBV2; D might be TRBD2 (5 bases). V lost 8 bases and J lost 2, with 21 bases in between. The germline V gene encodes CDR1 SNHLY and CDR2 FYNNEI. The CDR3 runs 17 residues.

This clone was seen just once. The chain combines TRBV4-1 with TRBJ2-1; TRBD2 matches 8 bases. V trimming: 0 bases; J trimming: 0 bases; junction bases outside the gene matches: 4. This CDR3 comprises 17 residues. Germline V gives CDR1 MGHRA, CDR2 YSYEKL. The CDR3 DNA sequence: TGCGCCAGCAGCCAAGATTCGGGGGGGGTCTCCTACAATGAGCAGTTCTTC. Translating gives CASSQDSGGVSYNEQFF.

The chain combines TRBV2 with TRBJ1-1; D remains unclear. V was cut by 6 bases and J by 5 bases, with 7 bases left in between. Germline V gene sequence: CDR1 SNHLY, CDR2 FYNNEI. The CDR3 totals 11 residues. The CDR3 sequence: CASRARTEAFF. As DNA, the CDR3 is TGTGCCAGCAGAGCTAGGACTGAAGCTTTCTTT.

The chain couples TRBV13 to TRBJ2-1; 11 nucleotides match TRBD2. The trim removed 5 bases at V and 0 bases at J, leaving 12 bases unmatched. The CDR3 runs to 19 residues. CDR1 and CDR2 (germline): PRHDT, FYEKMQ (reference sequence). The CDR3 bases are TGTGCCAGCAGCCCGCCGGCTAGCGGGAGGCCCCTCTCCTACAATGAGCAGTTCTTC. It specifies CASSPPASGRPLSYNEQFF.

The V gene is TRBV2, the J gene TRBJ1-1; the D is unclear. The CDR3 sequence is 12 residues long. V lost 1 base to trimming and J lost 4 bases, with 4 bases between them. Germline lookup yields CDR1 SNHLY and CDR2 FYNNEI. The CDR3 is CASSEVVTEAFF. CDR3 in DNA: TGTGCCAGCAGTGAAGTAGTCACTGAAGCTTTCTTT. The whole variable domain, filled in from reference TRBV2 and TRBJ1-1, reads EPEVTQTPSHQVTQMGQEVILRCVPISNHLYFYWYRQILGQKVEFLVSFYNNEISEKSEIFDDQFSVERPDGSNFTLKIRSTKLEDSAMYFCASSEVVTEAFFGQGTRLTVV.

The chain employs TRBV28 and TRBJ2-5, with D maybe TRBD1 (5 bases). V lost 6 bases, J lost 1 base, and 12 bases lay in between. The CDR3 is 14 residues long. The germline V gene encodes CDR1 MDHEN and CDR2 SYDVKM. CDR3 bases: TGTGCCAGCAGGGGATGGGGCCTCCAAGAGACCCAGTACTTC. This sequence encodes CASRGWGLQETQYF.

The chain recombines TRBV3-1 (or the pseudogene TRBV3-2) with TRBJ2-7; perhaps TRBD2 as D (6 bases). Trimming pared 4 bases from V and 5 bases from J, leaving 15 bases between. CDR1 is LGHDT, CDR2 YNNKEL, per germline (reference sequence). This CDR3 is built from 14 residues. This CDR3 reads CASSLRAGEDEQYF. Here the CDR3 DNA reads TGTGCCAGCAGCCTCAGGGCCGGGGAGGACGAGCAGTACTTC.

The chain carries TRBV2 and TRBJ2-7; no definite D call. V was clipped by 6 bases and J by 0 bases, with 9 bases between them. There are 13 residues in the CDR3. CDR1 and CDR2 from the germline V gene are SNHLY and FYNNEI. CDR3 residues: CASRYRSSYEQYF. The CDR3, as DNA: TGTGCCAGCAGGTATCGGAGCTCCTACGAGCAGTACTTC.

The chain is built from TRBV6-2 or TRBV6-3 and TRBJ1-5; unclear D gene. The V gene's germline CDR1 is MNHEY and CDR2 SVGEGT. The CDR3 is made up of 14 amino acids. Trimming removed 5 bases from V and 3 bases from J, with 11 bases in between. This CDR3 is CASSVPQINQPQHF. CDR3 DNA sequence: TGTGCCAGCAGTGTTCCACAAATCAATCAGCCCCAGCATTTT.

This clone came up once. The V call is TRBV2, the J call TRBJ2-2, with 8 bases fitting TRBD2. Germline V gene data show CDR1 as SNHLY and CDR2 as FYNNEI. V shed 6 bases and J 5 bases; nucleotides not matched to a gene: 8. The CDR3 is made up of 15 amino acids. This CDR3 is CASRRREAGTGELFF. CDR3 bases: TGTGCCAGCAGAAGGCGGGAGGCGGGAACCGGGGAGCTGTTTTTT.

The chain is built from TRBV19 and TRBJ1-5; a weak D match, TRBD1 (6 bases). Between the trimmed V and J ends, which lost 7 bases and 0 bases, there was a span of 16 bases. Germline values: CDR1 LNHDA, CDR2 SQIVND (reference sequence). This CDR3 region has 16 residues. CDR3 DNA sequence: TGTGCCAGTAATACAGGGACGTATTATAGCAATCAGCCCCAGCATTTT. Protein sequence: CASNTGTYYSNQPQHF.

This sequence joins TRBV24-1 and TRBJ2-3; TRBD2 is a possible D gene (5 bases). Germline-derived CDR1 and CDR2 are KGHDR and SFDVKD. The CDR3 length is 15 residues. V was pared by 7 bases and J by 3 bases, with 16 bases between. The CDR3 is CATSAPLGSTDTQYF. The CDR3 DNA is TGTGCCACCAGCGCTCCACTAGGGTCAACAGATACGCAGTATTTT.

V and J are TRBV10-2 and TRBJ2-5, with 11 bases that match TRBD2. V lost 6 bases to trimming and J lost 2 bases; unmatched junction nucleotides: 5. CDR1 and CDR2 from the germline V gene are WSHSY and SAAADI. The CDR3 runs 15 residues. CDR3 residues: CASSVAGGLQETQYF. Here the CDR3 DNA reads TGCGCCAGCAGCGTAGCGGGGGGGTTACAAGAGACCCAGTACTTC.

This clone occurred a few times. The chain combines TRBV29-1 with TRBJ2-3; no clear D. V was pared by 3 bases and J by 5 bases, with 12 bases between. The CDR3 sequence is 13 residues long. Germline CDR1 reads SQVTM; CDR2 reads ANQGSEA. DNA for the CDR3: TGCAGCGTTGACCCCCGCGGTATAGATACGCAGTATTTT. Its protein product is CSVDPRGIDTQYF.

V usage is TRBV7-8 and J usage is TRBJ2-7, with 7 nucleotides matching TRBD1. Germline V gene lookup returns CDR1 SGHVS and CDR2 FQNEAQ. The CDR3 extends over 16 amino acids. The junction had 11 bases not matched to a gene; V was cut back by 2 bases and J by 4 bases. The DNA of the CDR3 is TGTGCCAGCAGCTTACGCCCGACAGGGACCCTTTACGAGCAGTACTTC. This encodes CASSLRPTGTLYEQYF.

The chain combines TRBV6-1 with TRBJ2-7; D perhaps matches TRBD1 (6 bases). CDR3 length: 16 residues. CDR1 is MNHNS, CDR2 SASEGT, per germline. V was clipped by 2 bases and J by 3 bases, with 17 bases between them. The CDR3 nucleotides are TGTGCCAGCAGTGAATATAGGACAGCCTTTATCTACGAGCAGTACTTC. Residues: CASSEYRTAFIYEQYF.

This clone occurred once. The chain recombines TRBV25-1 with TRBJ2-2, with D uncertain. Per germline, CDR1 MGHDK and CDR2 SYGVNS. This CDR3 contains 13 residues. The V end lost 10 bases, the J end lost 5 bases, and 14 bases lay between the germline ends. Written as DNA, the CDR3 is TGTGCCACCCTGAAACATCCTACCGGGGAGCTGTTTTTT. This codes for CATLKHPTGELFF.

The chain recombines TRBV24-1 with TRBJ2-4; 8 bases match TRBD1. The V segment lost 4 bases and the J segment 3 bases; nucleotides outside the gene matches: 10. The CDR3 extends over 17 amino acids. CDR1 and CDR2 (germline): KGHDR, SFDVKD. CDR3 DNA: TGTGCCACCAGTGACCCCGGACAGGGAGATGGCAAAAACATTCAGTACTTC. Protein product: CATSDPGQGDGKNIQYF.